The clone carrying this T cell receptor beta chain was recorded once. Its antigen is not identified. Trimming took 1 base from V and 2 from J, leaving 3 bases between them. The CDR3 is made up of 12 amino acids. CDR1 and CDR2 from the germline V gene are SGHAT and FQDESV (reference sequence). Only CD45RO-negative cells positively selected for CCR7 counted as naive CD8 cells, so terminally differentiated effector memory CD45RA+ cells were excluded. This entry comes from a study of shared clonotypes between healthy human individuals. Template for every sorted-subset replicate PCR totaled 150 to 250 ng DNA, roughly 30,000 T cell genomes. Here immunoSEQ multiplex PCR was the method, and the copy in TCRdb shows in-frame clones only, minus some. The sample holds 600,000 or so clones; 98% are singletons and the top ten take 0.3% to 0.35%. Points from the study as a whole: Represented diversity, genetic and exposure-history alike, was limited by few donors. When compared with the clonotypes that were shared by all four sorted-subset donors, the non-shared clonotypes turned out to have lower generation probabilities.

The genes are TRBV11-1 and TRBJ2-7; the D is unclear. The sample taken for sequencing was naive CD8+ T cells sorted from blood. The clonotype originates from a man aged 25-45 years in good health. As DNA, the CDR3 is TGTGCCAGCAGCTTAGAAACCTACGAGCAGTACTTC. This encodes CASSLETYEQYF.